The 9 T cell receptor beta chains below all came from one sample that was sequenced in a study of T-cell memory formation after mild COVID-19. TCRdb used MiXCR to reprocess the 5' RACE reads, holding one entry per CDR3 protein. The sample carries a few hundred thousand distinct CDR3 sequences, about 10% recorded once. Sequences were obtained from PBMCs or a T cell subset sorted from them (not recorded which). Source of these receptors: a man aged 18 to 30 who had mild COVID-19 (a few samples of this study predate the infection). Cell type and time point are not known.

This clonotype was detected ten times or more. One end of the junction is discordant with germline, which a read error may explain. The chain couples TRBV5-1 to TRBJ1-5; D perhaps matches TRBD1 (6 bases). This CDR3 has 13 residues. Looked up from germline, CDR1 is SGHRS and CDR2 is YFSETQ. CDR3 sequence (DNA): TGTGCCAGCAGCCTGGACAGTAATCAGCCCCAGCATTTT. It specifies CASSLDSNQPQHF. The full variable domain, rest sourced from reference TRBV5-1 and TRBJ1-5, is KAGVTQTPRYLIKTRGQQVTLSCSPISGHRSVSWYQQTPGQGLQFLFEYFSETQRNKGNFPGRFSGRQFSNSRSEMNVSTLELGDSALYLCASSLDSNQPQHFGDGTRLSIL.

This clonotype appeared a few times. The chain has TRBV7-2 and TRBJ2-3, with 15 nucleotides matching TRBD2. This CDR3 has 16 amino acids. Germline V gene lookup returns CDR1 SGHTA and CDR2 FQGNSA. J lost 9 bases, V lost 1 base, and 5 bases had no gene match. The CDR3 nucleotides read TGTGCCAGCAGCTTAGAAGGACTAGCGGGGGGGCGAACGCAGTATTTT. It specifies CASSLEGLAGGRTQYF.

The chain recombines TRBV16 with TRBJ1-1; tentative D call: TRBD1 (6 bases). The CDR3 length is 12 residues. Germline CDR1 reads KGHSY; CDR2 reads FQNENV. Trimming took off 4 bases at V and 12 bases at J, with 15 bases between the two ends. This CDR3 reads CASSRIQGETFF. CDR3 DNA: TGTGCCAGCAGCCGAATACAGGGAGAAACTTTCTTT.

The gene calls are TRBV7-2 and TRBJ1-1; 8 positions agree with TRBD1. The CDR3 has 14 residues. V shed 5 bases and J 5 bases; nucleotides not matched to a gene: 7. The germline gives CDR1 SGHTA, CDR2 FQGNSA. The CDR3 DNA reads TGTGCCAGCAGCCCTGCAGGGGGCCGGACTGAAGCTTTCTTT. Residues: CASSPAGGRTEAFF.

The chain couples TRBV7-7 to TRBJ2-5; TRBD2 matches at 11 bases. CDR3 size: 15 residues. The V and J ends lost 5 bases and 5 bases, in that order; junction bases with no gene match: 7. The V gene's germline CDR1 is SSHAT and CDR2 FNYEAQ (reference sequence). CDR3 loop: CASSPPSGGWETQYF. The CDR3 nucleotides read TGTGCCAGCAGCCCCCCTAGCGGGGGGTGGGAGACCCAGTACTTC.

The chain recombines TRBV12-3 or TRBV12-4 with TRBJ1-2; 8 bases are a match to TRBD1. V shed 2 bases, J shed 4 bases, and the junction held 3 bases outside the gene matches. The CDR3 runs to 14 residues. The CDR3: CASSLSRGLYGYTF. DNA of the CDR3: TGTGCCAGCAGTTTATCCAGGGGGCTCTATGGCTACACCTTC.

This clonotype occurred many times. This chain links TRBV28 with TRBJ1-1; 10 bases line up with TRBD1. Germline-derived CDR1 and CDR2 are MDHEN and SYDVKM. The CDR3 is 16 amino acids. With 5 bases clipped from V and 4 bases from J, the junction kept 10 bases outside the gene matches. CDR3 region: CASSPGTGDGSTEAFF. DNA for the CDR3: TGTGCCAGCAGTCCCGGGACAGGGGATGGTAGCACTGAAGCTTTCTTT.

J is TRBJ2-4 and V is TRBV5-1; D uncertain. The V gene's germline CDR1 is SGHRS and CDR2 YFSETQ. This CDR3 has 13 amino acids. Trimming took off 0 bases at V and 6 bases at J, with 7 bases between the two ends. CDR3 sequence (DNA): TGCGCCAGCAGCTTGGAGGTGGGAAACATTCAGTACTTC. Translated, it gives CASSLEVGNIQYF.

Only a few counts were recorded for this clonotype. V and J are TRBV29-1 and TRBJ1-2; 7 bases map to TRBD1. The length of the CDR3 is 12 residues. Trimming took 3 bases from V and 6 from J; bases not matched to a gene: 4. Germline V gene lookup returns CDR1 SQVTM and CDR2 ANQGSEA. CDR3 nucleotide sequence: TGCAGCGTTGACGGGACAGTCGATGGCTACACCTTC. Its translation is CSVDGTVDGYTF.